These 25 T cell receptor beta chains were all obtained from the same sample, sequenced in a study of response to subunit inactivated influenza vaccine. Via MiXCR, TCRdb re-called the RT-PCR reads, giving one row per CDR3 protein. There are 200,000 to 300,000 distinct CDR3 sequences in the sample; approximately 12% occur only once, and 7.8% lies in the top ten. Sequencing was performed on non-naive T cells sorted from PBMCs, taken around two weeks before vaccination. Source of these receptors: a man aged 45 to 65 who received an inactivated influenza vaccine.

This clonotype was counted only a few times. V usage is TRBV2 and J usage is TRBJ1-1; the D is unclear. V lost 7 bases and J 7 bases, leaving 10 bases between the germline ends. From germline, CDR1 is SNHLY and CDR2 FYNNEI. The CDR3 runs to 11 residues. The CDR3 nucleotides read TGTGCCAGCAAATATACGGATGAAGCTTTCTTT. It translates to CASKYTDEAFF.

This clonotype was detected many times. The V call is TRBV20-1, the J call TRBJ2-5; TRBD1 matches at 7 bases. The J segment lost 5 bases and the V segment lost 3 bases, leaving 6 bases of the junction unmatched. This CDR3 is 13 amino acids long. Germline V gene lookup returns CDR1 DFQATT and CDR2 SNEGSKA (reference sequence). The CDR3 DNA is TGCAGTGCTAGGGAGACAGGGCGGGAGACCCAGTACTTC. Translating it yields CSARETGRETQYF.

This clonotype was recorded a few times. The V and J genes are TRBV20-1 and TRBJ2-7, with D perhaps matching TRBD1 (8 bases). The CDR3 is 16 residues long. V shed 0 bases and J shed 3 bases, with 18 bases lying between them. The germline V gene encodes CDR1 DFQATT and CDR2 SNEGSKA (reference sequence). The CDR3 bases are TGCAGTGCTAGAGATTTTCGAACAGGGGGGGACTACGAGCAGTACTTC. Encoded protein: CSARDFRTGGDYEQYF.

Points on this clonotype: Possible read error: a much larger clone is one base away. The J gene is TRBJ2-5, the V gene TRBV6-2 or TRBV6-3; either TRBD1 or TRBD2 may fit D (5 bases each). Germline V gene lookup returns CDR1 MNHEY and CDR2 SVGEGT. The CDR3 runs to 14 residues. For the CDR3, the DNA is TGTGCCAGCAGTTATTCGGGACCTCAAGTGACCCAGTACTTC. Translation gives CASSYSGPQVTQYF.

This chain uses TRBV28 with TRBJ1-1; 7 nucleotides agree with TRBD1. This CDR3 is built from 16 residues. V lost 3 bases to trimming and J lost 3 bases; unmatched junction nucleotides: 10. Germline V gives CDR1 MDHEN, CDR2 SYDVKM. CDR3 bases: TGTGCCAGCAGTTTCCCGACAGGGCGGGTGGACACTGAAGCTTTCTTT. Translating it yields CASSFPTGRVDTEAFF.

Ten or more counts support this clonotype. This chain's CDR3 is CASSPQTGWGNTGELFF. In DNA form, the CDR3 reads TGTGCCAGCAGCCCCCAGACTGGATGGGGAAACACCGGGGAGCTGTTTTTT. The chain couples TRBV28 to TRBJ2-2; D not resolved. Trimming took 6 bases from V and 2 from J, leaving 19 bases between them. This CDR3 is 17 amino acids long. CDR1 MDHEN and CDR2 SYDVKM come from the germline V gene.

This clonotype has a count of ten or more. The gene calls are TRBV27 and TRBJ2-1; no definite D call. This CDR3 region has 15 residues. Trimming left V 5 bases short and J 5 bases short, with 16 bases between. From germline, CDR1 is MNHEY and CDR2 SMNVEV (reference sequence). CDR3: CASSLPTTVNNEQFF. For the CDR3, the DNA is TGTGCCAGCAGTCTACCAACCACAGTCAACAATGAGCAGTTCTTC.

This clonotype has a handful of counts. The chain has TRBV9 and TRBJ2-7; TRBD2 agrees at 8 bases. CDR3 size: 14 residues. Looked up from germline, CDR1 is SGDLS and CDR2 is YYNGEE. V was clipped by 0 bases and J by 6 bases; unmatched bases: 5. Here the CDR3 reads CASSVDGRAVEQYF. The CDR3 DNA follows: TGTGCCAGCAGCGTAGACGGGAGGGCCGTCGAGCAGTACTTC.

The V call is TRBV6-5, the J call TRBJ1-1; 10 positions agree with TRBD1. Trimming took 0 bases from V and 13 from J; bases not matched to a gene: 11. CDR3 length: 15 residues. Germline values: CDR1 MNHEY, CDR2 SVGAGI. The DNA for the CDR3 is TGTGCCAGCAGTTACTCAAAGAGACAGGGGGCGAAAGTTTTCTTT. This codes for CASSYSKRQGAKVFF.

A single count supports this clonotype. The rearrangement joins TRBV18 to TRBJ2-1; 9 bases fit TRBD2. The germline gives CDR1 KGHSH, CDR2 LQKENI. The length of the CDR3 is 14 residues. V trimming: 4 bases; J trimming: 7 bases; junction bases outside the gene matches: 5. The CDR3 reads CASSLGSGRNEQFF. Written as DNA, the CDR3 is TGTGCCAGCTCACTTGGTAGCGGGAGAAATGAGCAGTTCTTC. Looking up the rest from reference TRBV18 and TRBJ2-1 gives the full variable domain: NAGVMQNPRHLVRRRGQEARLRCSPMKGHSHVYWYRQLPEEGLKFMVYLQKENIIDESGMPKERFSAEFPKEGPSILRIQQVVRGDSAAYFCASSLGSGRNEQFFGPGTRLTVL.

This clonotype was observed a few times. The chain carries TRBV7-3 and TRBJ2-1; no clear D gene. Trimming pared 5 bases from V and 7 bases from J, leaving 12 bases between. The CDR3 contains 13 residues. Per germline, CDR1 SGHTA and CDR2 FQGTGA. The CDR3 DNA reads TGTGCCAGCAGCCAAGGGTTAAAGAATGAGCAGTTCTTC. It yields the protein CASSQGLKNEQFF.

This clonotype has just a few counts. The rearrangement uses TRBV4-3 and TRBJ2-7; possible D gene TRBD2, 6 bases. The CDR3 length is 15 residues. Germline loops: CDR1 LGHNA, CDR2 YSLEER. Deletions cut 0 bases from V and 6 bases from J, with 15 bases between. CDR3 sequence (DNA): TGCGCCAGCAGCCAAGAAGTGGGGGGTCTGGGCGAGCAGTACTTC. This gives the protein CASSQEVGGLGEQYF.

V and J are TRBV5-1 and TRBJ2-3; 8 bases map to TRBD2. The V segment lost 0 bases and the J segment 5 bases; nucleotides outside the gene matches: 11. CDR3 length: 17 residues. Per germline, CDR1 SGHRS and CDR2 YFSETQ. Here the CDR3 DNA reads TGCGCCAGCAGCTTGGTGGGTGCGGGAGGCGGAAAAGATACGCAGTATTTT. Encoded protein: CASSLVGAGGGKDTQYF.

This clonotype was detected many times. In DNA form, the CDR3 reads TGCGCCAGCAGCGTCGCCTTGAACACTGAAGCTTTCTTT. It codes for CASSVALNTEAFF. J is TRBJ1-1 and V is TRBV5-1, with D hard to call. CDR1 SGHRS and CDR2 YFSETQ come from the germline V gene. V was cut by 4 bases and J by 0 bases, with 7 bases left in between. This CDR3 spans 13 amino acids.

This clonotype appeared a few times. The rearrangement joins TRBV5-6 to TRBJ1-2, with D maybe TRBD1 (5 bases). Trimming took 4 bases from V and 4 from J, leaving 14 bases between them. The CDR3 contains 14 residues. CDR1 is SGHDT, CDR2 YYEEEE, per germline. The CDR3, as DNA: TGTGCCAGCAGCAACGACAGAAATCCCTATGGCTACACCTTC. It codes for CASSNDRNPYGYTF.

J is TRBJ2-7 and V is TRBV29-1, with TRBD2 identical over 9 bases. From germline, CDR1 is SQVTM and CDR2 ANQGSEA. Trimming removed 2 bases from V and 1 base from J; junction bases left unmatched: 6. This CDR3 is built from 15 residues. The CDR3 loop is CSVESVSGSSYEQYF. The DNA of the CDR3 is TGCAGCGTTGAATCGGTTAGCGGGAGTTCCTACGAGCAGTACTTC.

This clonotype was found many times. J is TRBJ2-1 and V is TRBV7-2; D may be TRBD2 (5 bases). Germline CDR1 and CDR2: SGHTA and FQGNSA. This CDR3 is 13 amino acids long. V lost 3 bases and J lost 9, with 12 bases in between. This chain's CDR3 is CASSFASRTEQFF. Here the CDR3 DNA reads TGTGCCAGCAGCTTCGCTAGCCGCACTGAGCAGTTCTTC. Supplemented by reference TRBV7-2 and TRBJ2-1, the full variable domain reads GAGVSQSPSNKVTEKGKDVELRCDPISGHTALYWYRQSLGQGLEFLIYFQGNSAPDKSGLPSDRFSAERTGGSVSTLTIQRTQQEDSAVYLCASSFASRTEQFFGPGTRLTVL.

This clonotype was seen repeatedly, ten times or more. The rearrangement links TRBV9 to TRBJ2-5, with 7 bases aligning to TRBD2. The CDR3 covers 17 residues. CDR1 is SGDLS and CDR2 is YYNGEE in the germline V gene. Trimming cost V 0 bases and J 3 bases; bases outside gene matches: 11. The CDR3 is CASSVGASGGFEETQYF. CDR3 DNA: TGTGCCAGCAGCGTAGGGGCTAGCGGAGGATTCGAAGAGACCCAGTACTTC.

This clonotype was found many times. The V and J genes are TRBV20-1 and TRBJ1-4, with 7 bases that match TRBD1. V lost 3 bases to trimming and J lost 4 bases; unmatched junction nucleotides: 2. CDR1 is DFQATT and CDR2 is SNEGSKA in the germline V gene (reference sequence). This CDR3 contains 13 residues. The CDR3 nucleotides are TGCAGTGCTAGCAGGGGGAGTAATGAAAAACTGTTTTTT. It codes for CSASRGSNEKLFF.

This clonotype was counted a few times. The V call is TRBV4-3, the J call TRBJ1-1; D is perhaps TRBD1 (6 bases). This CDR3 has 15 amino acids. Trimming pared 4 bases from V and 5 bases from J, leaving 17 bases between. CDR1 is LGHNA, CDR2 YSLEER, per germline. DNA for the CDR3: TGCGCCAGCAGCCGAGACAGGAGGGGAGGGACTGAAGCTTTCTTT. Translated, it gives CASSRDRRGGTEAFF.

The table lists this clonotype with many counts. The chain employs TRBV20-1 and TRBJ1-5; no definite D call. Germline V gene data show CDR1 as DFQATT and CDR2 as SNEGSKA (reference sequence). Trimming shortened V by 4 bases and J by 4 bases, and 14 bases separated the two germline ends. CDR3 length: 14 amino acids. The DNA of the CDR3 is TGCAGTGCTATCCCCGGGAACCCTAATCAGCCCCAGCATTTT. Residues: CSAIPGNPNQPQHF.

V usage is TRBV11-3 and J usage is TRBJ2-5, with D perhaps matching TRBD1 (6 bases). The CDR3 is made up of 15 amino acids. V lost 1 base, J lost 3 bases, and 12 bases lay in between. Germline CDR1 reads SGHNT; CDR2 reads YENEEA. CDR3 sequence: CASSLGTAQKETQYF. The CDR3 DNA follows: TGTGCCAGCAGCTTAGGGACAGCACAGAAAGAGACCCAGTACTTC.

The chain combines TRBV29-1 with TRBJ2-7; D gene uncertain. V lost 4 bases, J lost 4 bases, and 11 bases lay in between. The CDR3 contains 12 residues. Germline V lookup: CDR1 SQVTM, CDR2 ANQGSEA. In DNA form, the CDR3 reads TGCAGCGTTGGACCCTCGGATTACGAGCAGTACTTC. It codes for CSVGPSDYEQYF.

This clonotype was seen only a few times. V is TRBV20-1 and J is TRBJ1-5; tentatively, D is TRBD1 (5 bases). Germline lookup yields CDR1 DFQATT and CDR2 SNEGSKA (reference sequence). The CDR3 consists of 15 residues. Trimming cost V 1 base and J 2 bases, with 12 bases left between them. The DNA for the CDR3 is TGCAGTGCTAGAGCCAGGGCGTTGCGCAATCAGCCCCAGCATTTT. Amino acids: CSARARALRNQPQHF.

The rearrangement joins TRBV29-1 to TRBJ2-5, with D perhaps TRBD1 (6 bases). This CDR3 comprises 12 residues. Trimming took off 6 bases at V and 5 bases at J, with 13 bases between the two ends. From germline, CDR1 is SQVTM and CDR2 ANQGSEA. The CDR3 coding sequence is TGCAGCGTGGGGGCACAGGCGGAGACCCAGTACTTC. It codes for CSVGAQAETQYF.